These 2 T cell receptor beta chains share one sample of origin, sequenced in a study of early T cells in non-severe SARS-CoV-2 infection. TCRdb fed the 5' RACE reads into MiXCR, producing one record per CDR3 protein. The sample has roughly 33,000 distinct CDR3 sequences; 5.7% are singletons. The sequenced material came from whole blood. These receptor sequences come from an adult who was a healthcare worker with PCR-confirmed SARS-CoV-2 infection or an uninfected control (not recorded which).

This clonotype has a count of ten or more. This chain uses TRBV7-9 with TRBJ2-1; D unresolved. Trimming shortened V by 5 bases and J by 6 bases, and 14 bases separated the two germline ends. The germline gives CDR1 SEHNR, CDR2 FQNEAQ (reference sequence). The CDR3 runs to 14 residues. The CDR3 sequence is CASSPDSGRNEQFF. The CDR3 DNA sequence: TGTGCCAGCAGCCCCGACTCAGGCCGCAATGAGCAGTTCTTC.

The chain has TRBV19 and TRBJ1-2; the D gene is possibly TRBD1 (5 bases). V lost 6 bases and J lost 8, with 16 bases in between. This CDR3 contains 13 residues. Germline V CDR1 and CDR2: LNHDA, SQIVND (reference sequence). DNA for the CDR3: TGTGCCAGTAGCACCGGGGGGACTATGGGCTACACCTTC. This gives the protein CASSTGGTMGYTF.